This TCR beta chain stems from a study of beta chain features in type 1 diabetes (dated by TCRdb to the late 2010s). Describing the broader study: No differences in mean age, gender distribution, total cell number or subset yield were found between patients and healthy donors. A total of some 100,000,000 sorted cells were examined across all samples, and the number of cells per subset was strongly correlated with RNA yield. The study compared the TCRB repertoires of sorted circulating CD4+ T cell subsets in recently diagnosed type 1 diabetes patients with those in matched healthy donors. Regulatory and stem cell-like memory subsets were isolated from only 8 patients and about eight healthy donors, whereas naive and central memory subsets came from all 30 or so donors. General study outcomes and caveats: Only small numbers of individuals were included in the HLA sub-analyses, which left unresolved whether HLA type had any influence on TCRB rearrangement. Because cDNA rather than genomic DNA was sequenced, highly expressing activated cells could have been over-represented, although no difference in activation and CD3 levels was found between groups. The naive, central memory and regulatory TCRB repertoires appeared to resemble one another more closely among patients than among healthy donors. PCR might favor shorter templates, but patient and control samples were amplified and corrected together, so any skew would affect both groups equally. In all four CD4+ subsets, TCRB CDR3 length was moderately but significantly shorter in type 1 diabetes patients. Fewer insertions and more nucleotide deletions at VDJ recombination sites were observed in patients with type 1 diabetes, implying thymic rearrangement abnormalities.

The entire amount of isolated RNA was reverse transcribed using the High Capacity cDNA Reverse Transcription Kit, so the sequenced TCRB transcripts were expressed ones. Deep immunoSEQ sequencing was applied to naive, central memory and regulatory T cell samples, giving an average of about 3.8 million total reads per sample. After sorted cells were lysed in RLT buffer, RNA was extracted with DNase-treated RNeasy Micro or Mini kits, with the choice depending on cell number. Each cell subset was processed separately to prevent cross-contamination, with patient and healthy donor samples processed together. The immunoSEQ multiplex PCR was used to amplify TCRB sequences from cDNA, yielding 87-bp fragments that span the CDR3 region. The amplicons were sequenced using the Illumina HiSeq platform. On the study's bioinformatics: PCR bias was computationally corrected using synthetic template baselines, reads within Hamming distance 2 were collapsed, and singletons that could not be merged were discarded. Reads were aligned against IMGT so that V, D and J genes, CDR3 length and insertions or deletions at six rearrangement sites could be assigned. Within each subset, clonotype counts were normalized to the number of sorted cells before true diversity and Gini coefficients were calculated with the tcR R package. Repertoire sharing was quantified using the overlap coefficient calculated on TCRB nucleotide sequences. As a proxy for the pre-selection repertoire, out-of-frame TCRB sequences from naive cells were analyzed. TCRdb carries this immuneACCESS record with in-frame sequences only. Its versions omit some clonotypes, under half of them owing to an unresolved V gene in the studies checked, with the rest unexplained. The DNA was the basis for D and trimming; V, J and clone size are from that table. For this sample there are about 260,000 clones; about a fifth appear just once. 0.028% of the sample is taken by the ten largest.

To note about this clone: Which antigen it targets is not known. Qualities for individual bases were not recorded, and no much larger clone is one base off.

A single peripheral blood draw of around 0.11 L on average was collected from each donor into heparinised tubes. A BD FACSAria II was used to sort naive, central memory, regulatory and stem cell-like memory CD4+ T cells with a panel that included CD45RO, CCR7, CD25, CD127, CD95 and CD27. Purity was above 95% for every sorted population. Right away, PBMCs were isolated by Lymphoprep density gradient centrifugation and were stained directly, with no culture step. So that batch effects would be minimized, each experiment stained and sorted samples in pairs, pairing one healthy donor with one patient. Source material: naive CD4+ T cells from blood. The cell subset or site label corresponds to: true naive CD4+ T cells. The sequence came from a middle-aged woman with type 1 diabetes.

The CDR3 region: CASSSQGTNYGYTF. The nucleotides are TGTGCCAGCAGCTCGCAGGGCACTAACTATGGCTACACCTTC. The sequence is built from TRBV7-2 and TRBJ1-2; TRBD1 is a weak D gene call, 5 bases matching. The CDR3, from cysteine to phenylalanine, totals 14 residues. Only the CDR3 region is kept as DNA, spanning 42 bases read in frame from base 1. For CDR1 and CDR2, the germline V gene lists SGHTA and FQGNSA. At the junction V is shortened by 4 bases and J by 0 bases, with 9 bases in between.